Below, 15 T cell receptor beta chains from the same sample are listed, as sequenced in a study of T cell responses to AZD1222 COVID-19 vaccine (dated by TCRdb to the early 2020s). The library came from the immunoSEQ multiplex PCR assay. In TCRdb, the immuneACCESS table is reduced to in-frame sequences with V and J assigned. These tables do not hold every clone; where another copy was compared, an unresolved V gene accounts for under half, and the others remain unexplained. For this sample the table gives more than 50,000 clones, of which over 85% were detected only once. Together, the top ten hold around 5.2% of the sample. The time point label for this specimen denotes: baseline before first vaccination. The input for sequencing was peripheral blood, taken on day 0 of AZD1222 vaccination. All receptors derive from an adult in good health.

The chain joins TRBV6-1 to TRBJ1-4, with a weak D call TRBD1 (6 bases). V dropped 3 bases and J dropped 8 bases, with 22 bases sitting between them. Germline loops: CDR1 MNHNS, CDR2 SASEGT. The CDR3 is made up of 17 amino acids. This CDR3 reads CASSDVGGASLGEKLFF. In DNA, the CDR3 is TGTGCCAGCAGTGATGTCGGGGGGGCGTCCCTTGGGGAAAAACTGTTTTTT.

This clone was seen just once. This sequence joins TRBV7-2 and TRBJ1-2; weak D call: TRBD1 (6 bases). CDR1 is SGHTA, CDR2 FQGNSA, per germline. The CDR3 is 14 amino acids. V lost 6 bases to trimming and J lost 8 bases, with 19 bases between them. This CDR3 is CASRLQGIGEGYTF. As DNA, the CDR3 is TGTGCCAGCAGATTACAGGGCATAGGCGAGGGCTACACCTTC.

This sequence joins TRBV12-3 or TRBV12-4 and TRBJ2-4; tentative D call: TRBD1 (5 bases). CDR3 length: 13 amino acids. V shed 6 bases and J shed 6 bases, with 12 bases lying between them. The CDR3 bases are TGTGCCAGCAGCCCACAGGTGGGAAACATTCAGTACTTC. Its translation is CASSPQVGNIQYF.

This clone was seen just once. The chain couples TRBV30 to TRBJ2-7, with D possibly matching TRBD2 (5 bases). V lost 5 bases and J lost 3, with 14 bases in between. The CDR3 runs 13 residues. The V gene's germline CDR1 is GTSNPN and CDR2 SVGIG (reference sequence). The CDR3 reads CAWGGQTGYEQYF. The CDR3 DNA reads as TGTGCCTGGGGCGGGCAAACGGGCTACGAGCAGTACTTC.

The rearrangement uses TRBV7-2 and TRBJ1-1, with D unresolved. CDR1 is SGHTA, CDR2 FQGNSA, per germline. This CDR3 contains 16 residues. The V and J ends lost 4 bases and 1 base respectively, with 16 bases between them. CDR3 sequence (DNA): TGTGCCAGCAGCTGGACTGTCATAGGGCCGAACACTGAAGCTTTCTTT. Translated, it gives CASSWTVIGPNTEAFF.

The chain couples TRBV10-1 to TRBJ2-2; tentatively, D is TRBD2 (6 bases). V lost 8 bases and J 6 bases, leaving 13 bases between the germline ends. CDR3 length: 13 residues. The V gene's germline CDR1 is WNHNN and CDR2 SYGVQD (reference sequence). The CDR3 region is CASGGGRAGELFF. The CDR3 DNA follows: TGCGCCAGCGGGGGAGGACGGGCCGGGGAGCTGTTTTTT.

This CDR3 reads CASNPASGADTQYF. CDR3 bases: TGTGCCAGCAATCCCGCTAGCGGAGCAGATACGCAGTATTTT. The J gene is TRBJ2-3, the V gene TRBV6-5; 7 nucleotides align to TRBD2. The CDR3 totals 14 residues. Germline V lookup: CDR1 MNHEY, CDR2 SVGAGI. Germline trimming cut 7 bases from V and 4 bases from J; bases unmatched to any gene: 8.

CDR3 protein: CASSQGDRYEKLFF. The CDR3 DNA follows: TGTGCCAGCAGCCAAGGGGACAGATATGAAAAACTGTTTTTT. The chain employs TRBV3-1 (or the pseudogene TRBV3-2) and TRBJ1-4, with TRBD1 matching 7 bases. Germline CDR1 LGHDT, CDR2 YNNKEL (reference sequence). This CDR3 spans 14 amino acids. Trimming removed 1 base from V and 6 bases from J; junction bases left unmatched: 2.

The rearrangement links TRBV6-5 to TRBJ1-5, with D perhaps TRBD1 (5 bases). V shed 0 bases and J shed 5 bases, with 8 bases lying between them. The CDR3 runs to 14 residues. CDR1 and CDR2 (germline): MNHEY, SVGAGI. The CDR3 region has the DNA TGTGCCAGCAGTTACTCGAGCAGGGATCAGCCCCAGCATTTT. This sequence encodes CASSYSSRDQPQHF.

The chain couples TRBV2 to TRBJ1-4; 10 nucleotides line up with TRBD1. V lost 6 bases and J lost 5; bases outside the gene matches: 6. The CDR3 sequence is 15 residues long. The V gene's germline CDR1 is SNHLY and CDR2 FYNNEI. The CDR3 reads CASRGTGVLNEKLFF. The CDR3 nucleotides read TGTGCCAGCAGGGGGACAGGGGTTCTGAATGAAAAACTGTTTTTT.

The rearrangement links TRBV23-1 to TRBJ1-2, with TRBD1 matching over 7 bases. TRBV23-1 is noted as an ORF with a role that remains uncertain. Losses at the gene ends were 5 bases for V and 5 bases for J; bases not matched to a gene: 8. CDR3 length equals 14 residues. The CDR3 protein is CASSSSGTEYGYTF. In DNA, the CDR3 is TGCGCCAGCAGTTCATCCGGGACAGAATATGGCTACACCTTC.

In nucleotides, the CDR3 is TGTGCCAGCAGCTTAGGCGGAAAGCTAGCCAAAAACATTCAGTACTTC. Amino acids: CASSLGGKLAKNIQYF. This chain uses TRBV5-5 with TRBJ2-4; no clear D gene. The V gene lost 2 bases and the J gene lost 0 bases, with 12 bases spanning the gap. The CDR3 length is 16 residues. Germline loops: CDR1 SGHKS, CDR2 YYEKEE (reference sequence).

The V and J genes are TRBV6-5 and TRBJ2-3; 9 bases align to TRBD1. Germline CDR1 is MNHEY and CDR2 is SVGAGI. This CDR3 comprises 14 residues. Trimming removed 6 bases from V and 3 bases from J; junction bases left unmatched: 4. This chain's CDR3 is CASSWDRDTDTQYF. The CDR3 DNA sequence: TGTGCCAGCAGCTGGGACAGGGATACAGATACGCAGTATTTT.

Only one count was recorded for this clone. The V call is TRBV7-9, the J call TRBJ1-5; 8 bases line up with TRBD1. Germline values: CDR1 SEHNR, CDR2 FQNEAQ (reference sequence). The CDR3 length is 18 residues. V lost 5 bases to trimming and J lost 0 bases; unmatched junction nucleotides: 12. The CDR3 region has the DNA TGTGCCAGCAGCCCCGGGACAGGCGCCTCCTATAGCAATCAGCCCCAGCATTTT. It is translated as CASSPGTGASYSNQPQHF.

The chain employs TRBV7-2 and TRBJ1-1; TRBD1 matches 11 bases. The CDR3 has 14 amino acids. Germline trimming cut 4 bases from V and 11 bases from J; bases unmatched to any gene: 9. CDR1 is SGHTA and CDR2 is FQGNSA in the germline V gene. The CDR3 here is CASSSGTGGRSAFF. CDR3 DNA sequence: TGTGCCAGCAGCTCCGGGACAGGGGGACGTTCTGCTTTCTTT. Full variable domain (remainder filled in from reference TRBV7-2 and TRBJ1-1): GAGVSQSPSNKVTEKGKDVELRCDPISGHTALYWYRQSLGQGLEFLIYFQGNSAPDKSGLPSDRFSAERTGGSVSTLTIQRTQQEDSAVYLCASSSGTGGRSAFFGQGTRLTVV.